Listed below are T cell receptor beta chains from one sample, sequenced in a study of blood T cell repertoires in COVID-19. Profiled with immunoSEQ multiplex PCR; TCRdb holds only in-frame clones, not every one. The sample consists of 98,000 or so clones, around 81% of them appearing once. What was sequenced was peripheral blood. These receptors originate from a woman aged 70-85 years with acute or convalescent COVID-19. The CDR3 runs from the conserved cysteine through the conserved F or W.

V: TRBV6-5
J: TRBJ2-5
CDR3: CATRGLAEETQYF

V: TRBV6-2/TRBV6-3
J: TRBJ1-2
CDR3: CASSLTGPAGYTF

V: TRBV11-3
J: TRBJ2-3
CDR3: CASSQDRSTQYF

V: TRBV20-1
J: TRBJ1-1
CDR3: CSATDSEAFF

V: TRBV4-1
J: TRBJ2-7
CDR3: CASSQVKVGGPLVEQYF

V: TRBV5-1
J: TRBJ2-3
CDR3: CASGDGGGADTQYF

V: TRBV5-1
J: TRBJ2-1
CDR3: CASSLNSLAAYNEQFF

V: TRBV9
J: TRBJ2-2
CDR3: CASSVGLAGSWGELFF

V: TRBV12-3/TRBV12-4
J: TRBJ2-7
CDR3: CASSLQTGYEQYF

V: TRBV28
J: TRBJ2-2
CDR3: CASSLVQGMTGELFF

V: TRBV3-1/TRBV3-2
J: TRBJ1-2
CDR3: CASSQGRGTGNYGYTF

V: TRBV7-8
J: TRBJ2-2
CDR3: CASSPGINTGELFF

V: TRBV19
J: TRBJ2-7
CDR3: CASSSWTSGNEQYF

V: TRBV7-3
J: TRBJ2-1
CDR3: CASSKFVHNEQFF

V: TRBV5-6
J: TRBJ1-2
CDR3: CASTRGGGRGVGYTF

V: TRBV15
J: TRBJ1-6
CDR3: CATSRGGTGLNSPLHF

V: TRBV10-3
J: TRBJ1-2
CDR3: CAISDSKGTGGRNGYTF

V: TRBV5-1
J: TRBJ2-1
CDR3: CASRLGTQSYNEQFF

V: TRBV28
J: TRBJ2-7
CDR3: CASSSIGQGAYEQYF

V: TRBV9
J: TRBJ2-3
CDR3: CASNRESDTQYF

V: TRBV7-2
J: TRBJ2-3
CDR3: CASSHVLADTDTQYF

V: TRBV28
J: TRBJ1-1
CDR3: CASSLSQLNTEAFF

V: TRBV4-3
J: TRBJ1-1
CDR3: CASSQATGGYTEAFF

V: TRBV18
J: TRBJ1-2
CDR3: CASSTQDGEYGYTF

V: TRBV18
J: TRBJ1-1
CDR3: CASSRSVGLEAFF

V: TRBV5-1
J: TRBJ2-7
CDR3: CASSLVLGMEQYF

V: TRBV5-1
J: TRBJ1-2
CDR3: CASSWADSIYGYTF

V: TRBV28
J: TRBJ2-3
CDR3: CASSLGGGHTDTQYF

V: TRBV7-8
J: TRBJ2-7
CDR3: CASSFTSGADYEQYF

V: TRBV2
J: TRBJ1-1
CDR3: CASSRQGPMNTEAFF

V: TRBV6-6
J: TRBJ2-1
CDR3: CASGTSGSYNEQFF

V: TRBV10-3
J: TRBJ2-5
CDR3: CAIRPGQGETQYF

V: TRBV19
J: TRBJ1-6
CDR3: CASSGVMNSPLHF

V: TRBV20-1
J: TRBJ2-7
CDR3: CSASNLAGRYEQYF

V: TRBV5-1
J: TRBJ2-1
CDR3: CASSLGTSGSTNEQFF

V: TRBV5-1
J: TRBJ1-5
CDR3: CASSRSGGGNQPQHF

V: TRBV7-6
J: TRBJ2-3
CDR3: CASSPVPRADTQYF

V: TRBV3-1/TRBV3-2
J: TRBJ1-1
CDR3: CASSQGFYGRAFF

V: TRBV19
J: TRBJ1-5
CDR3: CASRPATGVRNQPQHF

V: TRBV5-5
J: TRBJ1-1
CDR3: CASSLVGTGENTEAFF

V: TRBV6-5
J: TRBJ2-7
CDR3: CASSYLGGAYEQYF

V: TRBV28
J: TRBJ2-7
CDR3: CASHTHRDTRYTYEQYF

V: TRBV6-5
J: TRBJ1-2
CDR3: CASKPGPLGGYTF

V: TRBV19
J: TRBJ1-1
CDR3: CASRRSGTGAWGTEAFF

V: TRBV10-3
J: TRBJ2-7
CDR3: CAISLFRDYEQYF

V: TRBV28
J: TRBJ1-1
CDR3: CASPPPTWADMTEAFF

V: TRBV9
J: TRBJ2-3
CDR3: CASSEGLAADTQYF

V: TRBV6-5
J: TRBJ2-1
CDR3: CASSSWRELPYNEQFF

V: TRBV4-2
J: TRBJ1-6
CDR3: CASSVTRYKNSPLHF

V: TRBV7-9
J: TRBJ1-2
CDR3: CASSFSGNYGYTF

V: TRBV6-1
J: TRBJ2-2
CDR3: CASSESPPGLYLWDTGELFF